These 10 T cell receptor beta chains originate from one sample sequenced in a study of early T cells in non-severe SARS-CoV-2 infection. TCRdb re-derived calls from the 5' RACE reads in MiXCR, one entry per CDR3 protein. Among some 26,000 distinct CDR3 sequences listed, around 4.4% were seen once. The material sequenced was whole blood. The receptors come from an adult who was a healthcare worker with PCR-confirmed SARS-CoV-2 infection or an uninfected control (not recorded which).

This clonotype was recorded at least ten times. The chain has TRBV18 and TRBJ2-2, with D uncertain. V gave up 2 bases and J gave up 2 bases, with 3 bases separating them. CDR1 is KGHSH and CDR2 is LQKENI in the germline V gene. CDR3 length: 13 amino acids. Here the CDR3 reads CASSPSNTGELFF. The CDR3 coding sequence is TGTGCCAGCTCACCATCCAACACCGGGGAGCTGTTTTTT. The full variable domain, with the rest looked up from reference TRBV18 and TRBJ2-2, is NAGVMQNPRHLVRRRGQEARLRCSPMKGHSHVYWYRQLPEEGLKFMVYLQKENIIDESGMPKERFSAEFPKEGPSILRIQQVVRGDSAAYFCASSPSNTGELFFGEGSRLTVL.

This clonotype was observed at least ten times. The gene calls are TRBV6-5 and TRBJ1-4, with 7 positions matching TRBD1. Germline values: CDR1 MNHEY, CDR2 SVGAGI. The CDR3 covers 14 residues. The V and J ends lost 8 bases and 2 bases, in that order; junction bases with no gene match: 5. CDR3 nucleotide sequence: TGTGCCAGCGCGAGGGGGCCGACTAATGAAAAACTGTTTTTT. Its protein is CASARGPTNEKLFF.

V gene TRBV4-1 combines with J gene TRBJ2-1; D possibly corresponds to TRBD1 (5 bases). The germline gives CDR1 MGHRA, CDR2 YSYEKL. CDR3 length: 11 residues. Trimming left V 2 bases short and J 9 bases short, with 5 bases between. The CDR3 loop reads CASSQRGEQFF. DNA for the CDR3: TGCGCCAGCAGCCAAAGGGGTGAGCAGTTCTTC.

This clonotype was detected many times. The rearrangement uses TRBV4-2 and TRBJ1-6; perhaps TRBD1 as D (5 bases). Trimming removed 2 bases from V and 5 bases from J, with 22 bases in between. The germline CDR1 and CDR2 sequences are LGHNA and YNFKEQ. CDR3 length equals 19 residues. The CDR3 is CASSQWTWRSKGDNSPLHF. In DNA, the CDR3 is TGTGCCAGCAGCCAATGGACTTGGAGGTCCAAAGGGGATAATTCACCCCTCCACTTT.

There are many counts of this clonotype. The chain is built from TRBV20-1 and TRBJ2-7; D not resolved. V was pared by 5 bases and J by 11 bases, with 19 bases between. CDR1 is DFQATT and CDR2 is SNEGSKA in the germline V gene (reference sequence). This CDR3 has 12 amino acids. The CDR3, as DNA: TGCAGTGCTCAAATCGTTGGGCAAATCGAGTACTTC. It codes for CSAQIVGQIEYF.

This clonotype was detected ten times or more. The chain combines TRBV5-6 with TRBJ2-3; 13 nucleotides line up with TRBD2. The CDR3 is 16 amino acids. Germline assignment: CDR1 SGHDT and CDR2 YYEEEE. The J segment lost 5 bases and the V segment lost 3 bases, leaving 6 bases of the junction unmatched. The DNA of the CDR3 is TGTGCCAGCAGCTCTGGACTAGCGGGGGACAGAGATACGCAGTATTTT. Residues: CASSSGLAGDRDTQYF.

Ten or more counts support this clonotype. This chain joins TRBV5-1 and TRBJ2-7; 9 bases are a match to TRBD1. CDR1 is SGHRS and CDR2 is YFSETQ in the germline V gene. CDR3 size: 13 residues. V was clipped by 4 bases and J by 6 bases; unmatched bases: 5. This chain's CDR3 is CASSRDREFEQYF. CDR3 coding DNA: TGCGCCAGCAGCCGGGACAGGGAATTCGAGCAGTACTTC.

This clonotype was counted at least ten times. The chain employs TRBV5-1 and TRBJ1-1; D is uncertain. Deletions cut 4 bases from V and 1 base from J, with 8 bases between. This CDR3 has 13 amino acids. Germline loops: CDR1 SGHRS, CDR2 YFSETQ. CDR3 nucleotides: TGCGCCAGCAGCACCCGACAGAACACTGAAGCTTTCTTT. Its translation: CASSTRQNTEAFF.

This clonotype was detected many times. This chain connects TRBV6-1 to TRBJ2-3; D not resolved. The V and J ends lost 7 bases and 1 base respectively, with 24 bases between them. Germline-derived CDR1 and CDR2 are MNHNS and SASEGT. The CDR3 loop spans 18 amino acids. The CDR3 nucleotides read TGTGCCAGCATTTTCCTCCGATCGATGATAGCTGGCACAGATACGCAGTATTTT. Protein sequence: CASIFLRSMIAGTDTQYF.

The sample holds many counts of this clonotype. The V call is TRBV3-1, the J call TRBJ1-4; maybe TRBD1 (5 bases). Germline V CDR1 and CDR2: LGHDT, YNNKEL (reference sequence). V lost 3 bases and J 14 bases, leaving 10 bases between the germline ends. The CDR3 sequence is 11 residues long. CDR3 DNA sequence: TGTGCCAGCAGCCAGGGGACCTTGCTGTTTTTT. Translated: CASSQGTLLFF.